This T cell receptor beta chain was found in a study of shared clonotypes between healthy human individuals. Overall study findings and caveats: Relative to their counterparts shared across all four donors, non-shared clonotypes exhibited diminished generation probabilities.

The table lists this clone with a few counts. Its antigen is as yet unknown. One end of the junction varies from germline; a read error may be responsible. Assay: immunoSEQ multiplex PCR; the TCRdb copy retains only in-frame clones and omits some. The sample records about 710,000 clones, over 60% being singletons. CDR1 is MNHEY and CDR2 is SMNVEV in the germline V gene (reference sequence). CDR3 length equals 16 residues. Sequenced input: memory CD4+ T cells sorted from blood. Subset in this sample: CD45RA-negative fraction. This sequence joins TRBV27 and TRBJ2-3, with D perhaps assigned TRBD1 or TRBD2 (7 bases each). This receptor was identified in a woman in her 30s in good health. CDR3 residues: CASSPGGGGGTDTQYF. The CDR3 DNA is TGTGCCAGCAGTCCCGGCGGGGGAGGGGGCACGGATACGCAGTATTTT.